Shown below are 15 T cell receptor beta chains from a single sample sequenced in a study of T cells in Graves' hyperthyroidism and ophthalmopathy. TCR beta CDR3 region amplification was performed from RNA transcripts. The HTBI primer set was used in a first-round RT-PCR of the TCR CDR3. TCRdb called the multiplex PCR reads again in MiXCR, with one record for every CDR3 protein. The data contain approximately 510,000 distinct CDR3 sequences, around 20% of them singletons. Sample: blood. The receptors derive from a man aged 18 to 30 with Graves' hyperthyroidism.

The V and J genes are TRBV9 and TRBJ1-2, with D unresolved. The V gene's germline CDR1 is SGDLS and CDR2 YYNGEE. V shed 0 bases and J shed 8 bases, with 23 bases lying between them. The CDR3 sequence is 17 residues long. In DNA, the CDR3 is TGTGCCAGCAGCGTAGCCTCCGGACTCCTCCATGCGGCCGGCTACACCTTC. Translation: CASSVASGLLHAAGYTF.

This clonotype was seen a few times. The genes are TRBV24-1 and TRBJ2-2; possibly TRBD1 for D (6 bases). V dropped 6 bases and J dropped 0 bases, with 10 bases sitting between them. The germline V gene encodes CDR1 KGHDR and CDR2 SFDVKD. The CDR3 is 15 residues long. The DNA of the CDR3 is TGTGCCACCAGTTCGGGACAAACGAACACCGGGGAGCTGTTTTTT. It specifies CATSSGQTNTGELFF.

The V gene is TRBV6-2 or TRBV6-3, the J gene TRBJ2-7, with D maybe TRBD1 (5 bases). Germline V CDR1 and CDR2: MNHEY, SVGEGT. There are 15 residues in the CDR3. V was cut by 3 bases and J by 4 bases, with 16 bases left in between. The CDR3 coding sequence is TGTGCCAGCAGTTATTGGCAGGGCGCCTTTTACGAGCAGTACTTC. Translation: CASSYWQGAFYEQYF.

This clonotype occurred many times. The CDR3 nucleotides are TGTGCCAGCAGCTCACAGGGCGAACAGCCCCAGCATTTT. Protein product: CASSSQGEQPQHF. The chain employs TRBV7-2 and TRBJ1-5; possibly TRBD1 for D (6 bases). The germline V gene encodes CDR1 SGHTA and CDR2 FQGNSA. This CDR3 is 13 amino acids long. V lost 4 bases, J lost 7 bases, and 11 bases lay in between.

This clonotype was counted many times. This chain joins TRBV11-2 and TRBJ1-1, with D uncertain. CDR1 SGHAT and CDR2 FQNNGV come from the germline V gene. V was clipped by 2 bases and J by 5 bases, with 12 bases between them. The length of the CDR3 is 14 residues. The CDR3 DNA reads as TGTGCCAGCAGCTTAAGTCTCCGGACGACTGAAGCTTTCTTT. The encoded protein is CASSLSLRTTEAFF.

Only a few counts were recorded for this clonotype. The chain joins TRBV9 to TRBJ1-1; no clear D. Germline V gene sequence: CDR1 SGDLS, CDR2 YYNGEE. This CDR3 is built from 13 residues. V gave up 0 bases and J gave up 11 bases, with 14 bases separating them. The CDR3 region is CASSVATDARAFF. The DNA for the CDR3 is TGTGCCAGCAGCGTAGCTACAGACGCTCGTGCTTTCTTT.

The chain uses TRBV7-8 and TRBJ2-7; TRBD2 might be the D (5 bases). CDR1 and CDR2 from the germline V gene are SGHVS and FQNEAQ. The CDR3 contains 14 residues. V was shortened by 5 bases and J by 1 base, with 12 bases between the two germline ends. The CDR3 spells CASSNKLVSYEQYF. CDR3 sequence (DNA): TGTGCCAGCAGCAACAAACTAGTTTCCTACGAGCAGTACTTC. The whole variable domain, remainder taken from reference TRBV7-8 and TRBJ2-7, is GAGVSQSPRYKVAKRGQDVALRCDPISGHVSLFWYQQALGQGPEFLTYFQNEAQLDKSGLPSDRFFAERPEGSVSTLKIQRTQQEDSAVYLCASSNKLVSYEQYFGPGTRLTVT.

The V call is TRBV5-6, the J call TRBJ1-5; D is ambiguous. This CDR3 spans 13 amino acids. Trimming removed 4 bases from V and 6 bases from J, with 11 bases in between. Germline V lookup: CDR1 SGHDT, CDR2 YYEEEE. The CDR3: CASSGWGSQPQHF. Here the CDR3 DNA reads TGTGCCAGCAGCGGCTGGGGAAGTCAGCCCCAGCATTTT.

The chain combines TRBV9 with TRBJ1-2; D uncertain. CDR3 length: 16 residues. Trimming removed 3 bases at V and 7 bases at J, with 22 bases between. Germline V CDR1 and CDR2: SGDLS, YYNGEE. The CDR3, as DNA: TGTGCCAGCAGCGCCCTTCTCGCGGCAGGCACCGCTGGCTACACCTTC. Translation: CASSALLAAGTAGYTF.

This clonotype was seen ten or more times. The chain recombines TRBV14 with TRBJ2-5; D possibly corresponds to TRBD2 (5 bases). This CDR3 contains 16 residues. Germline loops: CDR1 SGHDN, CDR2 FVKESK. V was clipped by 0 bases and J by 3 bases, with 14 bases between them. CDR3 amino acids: CASSQDGMGREETQYF. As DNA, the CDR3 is TGTGCCAGCAGCCAAGATGGGATGGGGAGAGAAGAGACCCAGTACTTC.

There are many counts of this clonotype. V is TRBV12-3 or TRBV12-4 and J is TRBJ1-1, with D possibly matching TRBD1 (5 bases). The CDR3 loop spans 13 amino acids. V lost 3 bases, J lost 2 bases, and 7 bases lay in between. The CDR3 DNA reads TGTGCCAGCAGTTTCGGGGCTAACACTGAAGCTTTCTTT. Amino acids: CASSFGANTEAFF.

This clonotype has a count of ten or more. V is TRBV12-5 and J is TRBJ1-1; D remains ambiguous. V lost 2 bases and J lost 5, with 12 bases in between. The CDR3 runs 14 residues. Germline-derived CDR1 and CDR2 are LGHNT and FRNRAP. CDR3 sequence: CASGLRGTRTEAFF. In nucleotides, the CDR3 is TGTGCTAGTGGTTTGCGGGGTACTAGGACTGAAGCTTTCTTT.

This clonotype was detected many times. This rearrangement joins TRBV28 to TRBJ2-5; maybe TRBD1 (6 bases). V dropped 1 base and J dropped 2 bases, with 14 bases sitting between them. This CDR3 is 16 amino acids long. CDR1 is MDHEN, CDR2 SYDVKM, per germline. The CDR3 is CASSLLGTTYQETQYF. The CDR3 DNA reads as TGTGCCAGCAGTTTATTAGGGACAACCTATCAAGAGACCCAGTACTTC.

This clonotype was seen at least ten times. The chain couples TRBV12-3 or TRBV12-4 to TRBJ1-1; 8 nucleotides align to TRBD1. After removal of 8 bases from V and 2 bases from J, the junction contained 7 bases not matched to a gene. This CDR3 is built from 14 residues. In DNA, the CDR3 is TGTGCCAGCTTCTACAGGGGGTCCAACACTGAAGCTTTCTTT. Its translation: CASFYRGSNTEAFF.

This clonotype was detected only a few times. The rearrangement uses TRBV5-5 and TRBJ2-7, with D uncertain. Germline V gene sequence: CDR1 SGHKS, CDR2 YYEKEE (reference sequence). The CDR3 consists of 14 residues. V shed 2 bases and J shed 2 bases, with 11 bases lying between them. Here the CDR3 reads CASSLFYPPYEQYF. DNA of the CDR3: TGTGCCAGCAGCTTATTTTATCCGCCCTACGAGCAGTACTTC.